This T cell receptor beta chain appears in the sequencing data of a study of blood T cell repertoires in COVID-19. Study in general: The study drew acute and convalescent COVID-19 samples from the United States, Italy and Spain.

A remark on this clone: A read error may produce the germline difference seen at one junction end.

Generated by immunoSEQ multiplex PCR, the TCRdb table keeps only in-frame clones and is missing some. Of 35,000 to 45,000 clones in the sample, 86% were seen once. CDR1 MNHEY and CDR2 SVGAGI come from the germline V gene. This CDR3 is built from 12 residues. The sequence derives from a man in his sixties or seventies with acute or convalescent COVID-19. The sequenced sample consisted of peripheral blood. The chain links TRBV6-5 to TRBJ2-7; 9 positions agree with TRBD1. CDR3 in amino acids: CGVGDREREQYF. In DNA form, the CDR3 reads TGCGGAGTAGGGGACAGGGAGCGCGAGCAGTACTTC.